What follows are 23 T cell receptor beta chains derived from one specimen sequenced in a study of control samples from healthy donors and cancer patients. Generated by immunoSEQ multiplex PCR, the TCRdb table keeps only in-frame clones and is missing some. The sample has 350,000 to 450,000 clones; over 75% are singletons. Sequencing used PBMCs. These receptors came from a man aged 35 to 55 with head and neck cancer.

The rearrangement joins TRBV20-1 to TRBJ2-1, with 8 bases that match TRBD2. V shed 3 bases and J 4 bases; nucleotides not matched to a gene: 8. The CDR3 is 15 amino acids. The germline CDR1 and CDR2 sequences are DFQATT and SNEGSKA (reference sequence). The CDR3 bases are TGCAGTGCTAGTACCGGGGGGGCTAAATACAATGAGCAGTTCTTC. It is translated as CSASTGGAKYNEQFF.

The CDR3 is CASSWGLLSYNEQFF. CDR3 bases: TGTGCCAGCAGTTGGGGACTACTATCCTACAATGAGCAGTTCTTC. V is TRBV27 and J is TRBJ2-1, with TRBD2 matching over 7 bases. The germline CDR1 and CDR2 sequences are MNHEY and SMNVEV (reference sequence). The trim removed 4 bases at V and 1 base at J, leaving 4 bases unmatched. The CDR3 loop spans 15 amino acids.

About this clone itself: Other DNA sequences of this sample code for an identical CDR3. This chain uses TRBV28 with TRBJ2-7; D gene unclear. This CDR3 is 13 amino acids long. V lost 6 bases to trimming and J lost 6 bases, with 15 bases between them. CDR1 and CDR2 (germline): MDHEN, SYDVKM. The CDR3 DNA sequence: TGTGCCAGCAGCCCCCCCCCGGCGACCGAGCAGTACTTC. Protein: CASSPPPATEQYF.

The J gene is TRBJ2-7, the V gene TRBV4-1; no firm D call. Germline lookup yields CDR1 MGHRA and CDR2 YSYEKL. Trimming shortened V by 0 bases and J by 3 bases, and 12 bases separated the two germline ends. The CDR3 is 15 residues long. The CDR3 DNA sequence: TGCGCCAGCAGCCAAGATCTCGGCACTTTCTACGAGCAGTACTTC. Protein sequence: CASSQDLGTFYEQYF.

This chain connects TRBV4-1 to TRBJ1-5, with D unresolved. Trimming removed 0 bases at V and 5 bases at J, with 11 bases between. This CDR3 is 15 amino acids long. Per germline, CDR1 MGHRA and CDR2 YSYEKL. The CDR3 here is CASSQDRGLYQPQHF. The CDR3, as DNA: TGCGCCAGCAGCCAAGATCGAGGTCTCTATCAGCCCCAGCATTTT.

The chain recombines TRBV7-8 with TRBJ2-5, with 9 bases that match TRBD1. The ends lost 5 bases at V and 7 bases at J; junction bases unmatched: 11. In germline, CDR1 is SGHVS, CDR2 FQNEAQ. The length of the CDR3 is 15 residues. The DNA for the CDR3 is TGTGCCAGCAGCAAGGGGGGGACAGGGATGAGGACCCAGTACTTC. The encoded protein is CASSKGGTGMRTQYF.

This clone appeared a single time. Here the CDR3 reads CASPCRDRSSGTGGTGELFF. As DNA, the CDR3 is TGTGCCAGCCCATGCCGGGACCGTTCTAGCGGGACGGGGGGCACCGGGGAGCTGTTTTTT. J is TRBJ2-2 and V is TRBV18; 9 bases agree with TRBD2. V gave up 8 bases and J gave up 4 bases; unmatched junction bases: 23. CDR1 KGHSH and CDR2 LQKENI come from the germline V gene. The CDR3 runs to 20 residues.

V and J are TRBV29-1 and TRBJ1-1; D is uncertain. Germline CDR1 and CDR2: SQVTM and ANQGSEA. Trimming removed 1 base from V and 8 bases from J, with 5 bases in between. This CDR3 spans 10 amino acids. DNA for the CDR3: TGCAGCGTTGAAGCGGAGGAAGCTTTCTTT. This sequence encodes CSVEAEEAFF.

The gene calls are TRBV7-2 and TRBJ1-4; D gene ambiguous. Trimming left V 7 bases short and J 1 base short, with 10 bases between. The germline V gene encodes CDR1 SGHTA and CDR2 FQGNSA. The CDR3 covers 14 residues. The CDR3 spells CASTDKRTNEKLFF. The CDR3 bases are TGTGCCAGCACCGACAAGAGAACTAATGAAAAACTGTTTTTT. The full variable domain, with the rest looked up from reference TRBV7-2 and TRBJ1-4, is GAGVSQSPSNKVTEKGKDVELRCDPISGHTALYWYRQSLGQGLEFLIYFQGNSAPDKSGLPSDRFSAERTGGSVSTLTIQRTQQEDSAVYLCASTDKRTNEKLFFGSGTQLSVL.

The chain is built from TRBV9 and TRBJ1-1; D is undetermined. The length of the CDR3 is 19 residues. Germline CDR1 reads SGDLS; CDR2 reads YYNGEE. Trimming shortened V by 0 bases and J by 4 bases, and 25 bases separated the two germline ends. In DNA form, the CDR3 reads TGTGCCAGCAGCGTAGTCCTCGGGCCGGGAGCCGGGTCTTCCACTGAAGCTTTCTTT. Amino acids: CASSVVLGPGAGSSTEAFF.

CDR3: CASSPNRGHGTGELFF. The CDR3 DNA follows: TGTGCCAGCTCACCCAACAGGGGCCATGGCACCGGGGAGCTGTTTTTT. The rearrangement links TRBV18 to TRBJ2-2, with 7 nucleotides matching TRBD1. The junction had 8 bases not matched to a gene; V was cut back by 3 bases and J by 4 bases. The CDR3 loop spans 16 amino acids. CDR1 and CDR2 (germline): KGHSH, LQKENI. Full variable domain (remainder filled in from reference TRBV18 and TRBJ2-2): NAGVMQNPRHLVRRRGQEARLRCSPMKGHSHVYWYRQLPEEGLKFMVYLQKENIIDESGMPKERFSAEFPKEGPSILRIQQVVRGDSAAYFCASSPNRGHGTGELFFGEGSRLTVL.

V usage is TRBV5-6 and J usage is TRBJ1-2; no reliable D call. Per the germline V gene, CDR1 is SGHDT and CDR2 is YYEEEE. The CDR3 sequence is 13 residues long. V lost 1 base and J lost 4, with 8 bases in between. The CDR3 loop is CASSLTERYGYTF. In DNA form, the CDR3 reads TGTGCCAGCAGCTTGACGGAGCGCTATGGCTACACCTTC.

This clone was counted a few times. This sequence joins TRBV19 and TRBJ2-5, with D unresolved. Trimming took 0 bases from V and 5 from J, leaving 10 bases between them. Looked up from germline, CDR1 is LNHDA and CDR2 is SQIVND (reference sequence). CDR3 length equals 14 residues. The CDR3, as DNA: TGTGCCAGTAGTATAGATCCCGGTTCGGAGACCCAGTACTTC. It codes for CASSIDPGSETQYF. Full variable domain (outside the CDR3, taken from reference TRBV19 and TRBJ2-5): DGGITQSPKYLFRKEGQNVTLSCEQNLNHDAMYWYRQDPGQGLRLIYYSQIVNDFQKGDIAEGYSVSREKKESFPLTVTSAQKNPTAFYLCASSIDPGSETQYFGPGTRLLVL.

The V gene is TRBV25-1, the J gene TRBJ2-4, with a weak D call TRBD1 (6 bases). Per the germline V gene, CDR1 is MGHDK and CDR2 is SYGVNS. This CDR3 region has 11 residues. V was cut by 6 bases and J by 10 bases, with 10 bases left in between. CDR3 in DNA: TGTGCCAGCAGGAGGGGGTTAATTCAGTACTTC. Amino acid sequence: CASRRGLIQYF. The whole variable domain, remainder taken from reference TRBV25-1 and TRBJ2-4, is EADIYQTPRYLVIGTGKKITLECSQTMGHDKMYWYQQDPGMELHLIHYSYGVNSTEKGDLSSESTVSRIRTEHFPLTLESARPSHTSQYLCASRRGLIQYFGAGTRLSVL.

The rearrangement joins TRBV6-6 to TRBJ1-4, with D unresolved. The CDR3 has 15 residues. CDR1 is MNHNY and CDR2 is SVGAGI in the germline V gene (reference sequence). Trimming pared 6 bases from V and 0 bases from J, leaving 11 bases between. DNA for the CDR3: TGTGCCAGCAGAGAACAGCGAACAACTAATGAAAAACTGTTTTTT. It specifies CASREQRTTNEKLFF.

The chain joins TRBV29-1 to TRBJ1-1; 7 bases fit TRBD1. The germline V gene encodes CDR1 SQVTM and CDR2 ANQGSEA. The CDR3 length is 12 residues. The trim removed 7 bases at V and 4 bases at J, leaving 6 bases unmatched. CDR3 sequence: CSGRQGVTEAFF. CDR3 DNA sequence: TGCAGCGGGCGACAGGGAGTCACTGAAGCTTTCTTT.

The V call is TRBV2, the J call TRBJ2-3; D uncertain. Germline CDR1 is SNHLY and CDR2 is FYNNEI. V gave up 3 bases and J gave up 0 bases, with 10 bases separating them. The CDR3 is made up of 15 amino acids. The CDR3 sequence is CASSEVSLSTDTQYF. CDR3 bases: TGTGCCAGCAGTGAGGTCAGCCTCAGCACAGATACGCAGTATTTT.

The chain carries TRBV5-1 and TRBJ2-1, with 13 nucleotides matching TRBD2. The length of the CDR3 is 16 residues. Germline trimming cut 4 bases from V and 5 bases from J; bases unmatched to any gene: 6. CDR1 and CDR2 from the germline V gene are SGHRS and YFSETQ. CDR3 sequence reads: CASSPGTSGIHNEQFF. Here the CDR3 DNA reads TGCGCCAGCAGCCCCGGGACTAGCGGGATTCACAATGAGCAGTTCTTC.

The rearrangement joins TRBV5-1 to TRBJ2-3; D possibly corresponds to TRBD2 (5 bases). The CDR3 is made up of 14 amino acids. The ends were cut back, 4 bases at V and 6 bases at J, with 15 bases in the middle. Germline-derived CDR1 and CDR2 are SGHRS and YFSETQ. CDR3 region: CASSVWVEGDTQYF. CDR3 DNA: TGCGCCAGCAGCGTATGGGTCGAGGGTGATACGCAGTATTTT. Using reference TRBV5-1 and TRBJ2-3 for the parts outside the CDR3, the full variable domain is KAGVTQTPRYLIKTRGQQVTLSCSPISGHRSVSWYQQTPGQGLQFLFEYFSETQRNKGNFPGRFSGRQFSNSRSEMNVSTLELGDSALYLCASSVWVEGDTQYFGPGTRLTVL.

The chain recombines TRBV10-3 with TRBJ2-3; tentative D call: TRBD2 (7 bases). V shed 1 base and J shed 2 bases, with 10 bases lying between them. Germline V gives CDR1 ENHRY, CDR2 SYGVKD. This CDR3 contains 15 residues. Here the CDR3 reads CAISEFGGHTDTQYF. In DNA, the CDR3 is TGTGCCATCAGTGAGTTCGGGGGGCACACAGATACGCAGTATTTT.

The V gene is TRBV3-1 (or the pseudogene TRBV3-2), the J gene TRBJ1-5, with 7 bases matching TRBD1. Germline V gene sequence: CDR1 LGHDT, CDR2 YNNKEL (reference sequence). The CDR3 loop spans 14 amino acids. V trimming: 4 bases; J trimming: 4 bases; junction bases outside the gene matches: 4. The CDR3 nucleotides read TGTGCCAGCAGCCGACAGGGACGGAATCAGCCCCAGCATTTT. It specifies CASSRQGRNQPQHF.

V gene TRBV19 combines with J gene TRBJ2-5, with 14 bases aligning to TRBD2. The CDR3 is 16 residues long. The germline gives CDR1 LNHDA, CDR2 SQIVND (reference sequence). V was pared by 5 bases and J by 5 bases, with 7 bases of the junction left unmatched. CDR3 sequence: CASSVGLAGASETQYF. CDR3 in DNA: TGTGCCAGTAGTGTGGGACTAGCGGGAGCTAGTGAGACCCAGTACTTC.

Concerning this clone: The sample carries other DNA sequences with the same CDR3. The chain carries TRBV9 and TRBJ2-2; D might be TRBD2 (6 bases). Germline V gene sequence: CDR1 SGDLS, CDR2 YYNGEE. Trimming took off 1 base at V and 1 base at J, with 8 bases between the two ends. The CDR3 contains 15 residues. CDR3 loop: CASSVLGGNTGELFF. As DNA, the CDR3 is TGTGCCAGCAGCGTACTGGGGGGGAACACCGGGGAGCTGTTTTTT.